Reported below is one T cell receptor (beta chain). No antigen is known for it. TCRdb keeps only in-frame clones here, not all; method: immunoSEQ multiplex PCR. Of tens of thousands of clones in the sample, 50% to 70% are singletons; the top ten hold under 7%. The data derive from a study of tumor-infiltrating lymphocytes in localized non-small cell lung cancer. Broader study findings: No link was found between tumor T-cell fraction and recurrence-free survival.

CDR3 length: 11 amino acids. V lost 7 bases and J 8 bases, leaving 11 bases between the germline ends. V usage is TRBV23-1 and J usage is TRBJ1-2; D unclear. TRBV23-1 carries the ORF label, with uncertain function. Sample: lung tumor tissue. The TCR sequence derives from a human donor with non-small cell lung cancer. DNA of the CDR3: TGCGCCAGCATGAGTGGAGGAGGCTACACCTTC. Encoded protein: CASMSGGGYTF.